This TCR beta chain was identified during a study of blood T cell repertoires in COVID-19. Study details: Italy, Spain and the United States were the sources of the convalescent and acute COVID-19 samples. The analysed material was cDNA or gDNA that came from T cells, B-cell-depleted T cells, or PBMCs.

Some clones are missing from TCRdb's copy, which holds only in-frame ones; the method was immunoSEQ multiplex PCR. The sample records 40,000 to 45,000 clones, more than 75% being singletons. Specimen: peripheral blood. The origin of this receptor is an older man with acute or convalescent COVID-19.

The CDR3 reads CASSLTDPGDGYTF. CDR3 in DNA: TGCGCCAGCAGCTTGACGGATCCTGGAGATGGCTACACCTTC. The genes are TRBV5-1 and TRBJ1-2; no reliable D call. Germline CDR1 SGHRS, CDR2 YFSETQ. V was shortened by 1 base and J by 6 bases, with 13 bases between the two germline ends. The CDR3 is made up of 14 amino acids.